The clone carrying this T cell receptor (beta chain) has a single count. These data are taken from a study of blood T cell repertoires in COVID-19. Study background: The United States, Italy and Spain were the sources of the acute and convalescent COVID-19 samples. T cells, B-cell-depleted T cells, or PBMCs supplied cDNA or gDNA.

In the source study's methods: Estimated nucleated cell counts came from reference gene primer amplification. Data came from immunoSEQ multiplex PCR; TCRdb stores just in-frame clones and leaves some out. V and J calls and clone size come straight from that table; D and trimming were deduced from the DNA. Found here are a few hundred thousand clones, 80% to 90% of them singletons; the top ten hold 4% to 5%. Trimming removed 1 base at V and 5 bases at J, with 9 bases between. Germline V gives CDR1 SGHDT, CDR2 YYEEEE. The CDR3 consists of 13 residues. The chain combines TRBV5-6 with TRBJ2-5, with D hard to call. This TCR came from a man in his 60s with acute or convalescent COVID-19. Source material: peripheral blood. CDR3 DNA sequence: TGTGCCAGCAGCTTGCCAGGCCGTGAGACCCAGTACTTC. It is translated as CASSLPGRETQYF.